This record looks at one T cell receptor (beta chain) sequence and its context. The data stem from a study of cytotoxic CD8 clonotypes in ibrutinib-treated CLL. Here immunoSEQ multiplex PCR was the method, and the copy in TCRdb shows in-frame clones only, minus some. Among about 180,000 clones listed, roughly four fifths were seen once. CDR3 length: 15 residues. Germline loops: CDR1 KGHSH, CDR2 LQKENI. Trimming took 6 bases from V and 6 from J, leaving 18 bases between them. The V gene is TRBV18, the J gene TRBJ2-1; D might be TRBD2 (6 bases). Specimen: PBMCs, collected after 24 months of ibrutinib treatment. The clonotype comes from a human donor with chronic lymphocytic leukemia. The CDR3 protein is CASSPVQGGSNEQFF. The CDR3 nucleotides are TGTGCCAGCTCCCCGGTGCAGGGAGGAAGCAATGAGCAGTTCTTC.